These 2 T cell receptor beta chains came from one sample sequenced in a study of Graves' ophthalmopathy and Graves' hyperthyroidism. RNA transcripts were the source from which TCR beta CDR3 regions were amplified. In the first round, RT-PCR was carried out with HTBI primers, and a multiplex PCR formed the second round. TCRdb re-called the multiplex PCR reads through MiXCR, storing one row per CDR3 protein. In the table there are about 210,000 distinct CDR3 sequences, around 28% of which are singletons. Sequencing used peripheral blood. The receptors were gathered from a man aged 45-65 years with Graves' ophthalmopathy.

The sample holds many counts of this clonotype. V is TRBV6-2 or TRBV6-3 and J is TRBJ2-7; perhaps TRBD1 as D (6 bases). This CDR3 contains 16 residues. V was trimmed by 6 bases and J by 0 bases, leaving 18 bases between them. Looked up from germline, CDR1 is MNHEY and CDR2 is SVGEGT. Here the CDR3 DNA reads TGTGCCAGCAGACCTTTTAACAGGGTAACCTCCTACGAGCAGTACTTC. The encoded protein is CASRPFNRVTSYEQYF.

This clonotype was seen repeatedly, ten times or more. This rearrangement joins TRBV6-1 to TRBJ2-2; 10 bases fit TRBD1. CDR3 length equals 16 residues. Per the germline V gene, CDR1 is MNHNS and CDR2 is SASEGT. J gave up 8 bases and V 7 bases, and 13 bases lay outside the gene matches. The CDR3 here is CASTKGPGTGAGELFF. As DNA, the CDR3 is TGTGCCAGCACTAAAGGCCCCGGGACAGGGGCTGGGGAGCTGTTTTTT.